This is a list of T cell receptor beta chains from one sample in a study of blood T cell repertoires in COVID-19. Data came from immunoSEQ multiplex PCR; TCRdb stores just in-frame clones and leaves some out. The sample holds approximately 92,000 clones, about 82% seen once. Sample: peripheral blood. The receptors shown here come from a man aged 50-59 years with acute or convalescent COVID-19. CDR3s include the opening cysteine and the closing phenylalanine or tryptophan. The D gene is left open where the match is weak. Size is omitted from some rows. Given values are once, few, many or a class for expanded clones.

v_gene: TRBV14; abundance: .; j_gene: TRBJ1-1; d_gene: .; CDR3aa: CASSQEGLWGGYFEAFF; CDR3nt: TGTGCCAGCAGCCAAGAAGGTCTCTGGGGGGGATACTTTGAAGCTTTCTTT
v_gene: TRBV6-4; abundance: .; j_gene: TRBJ2-3; d_gene: TRBD2; CDR3aa: CASSDSGGTSDTQYF; CDR3nt: TGTGCCAGCAGTGACTCGGGAGGGACCTCAGATACGCAGTATTTT
v_gene: TRBV29-1; abundance: .; j_gene: TRBJ2-7; d_gene: TRBD1; CDR3aa: CSVTGGAYEQYF; CDR3nt: TGCAGCGTGACAGGGGGCGCTTACGAGCAGTACTTC
v_gene: TRBV7-2; abundance: .; j_gene: TRBJ2-5; d_gene: .; CDR3aa: CASSRGQSGETQYF; CDR3nt: TGTGCCAGCAGCCGCGGACAGTCCGGGGAGACCCAGTACTTC
v_gene: TRBV19; abundance: few; j_gene: TRBJ2-1; d_gene: TRBD2; CDR3aa: CASSIQGGVNEQFF; CDR3nt: TGTGCCAGTAGTATACAGGGAGGGGTCAATGAGCAGTTCTTC
v_gene: TRBV6-5; abundance: .; j_gene: TRBJ2-7; d_gene: TRBD2; CDR3aa: CASSYSLAGGYEQYF; CDR3nt: TGTGCCAGCAGTTACTCGCTAGCGGGGGGCTACGAGCAGTACTTC
v_gene: TRBV3-1/TRBV3-2; abundance: .; j_gene: TRBJ2-3; d_gene: TRBD2; CDR3aa: CASSQVPAGGGDTQYF; CDR3nt: TGTGCCAGCAGCCAAGTTCCAGCGGGGGGAGGAGATACGCAGTATTTT
v_gene: TRBV28; abundance: .; j_gene: TRBJ2-2; d_gene: TRBD2; CDR3aa: CASSLGGPPGELFF; CDR3nt: TGTGCCAGCAGTTTGGGAGGGCCCCCCGGGGAGCTGTTTTTT
v_gene: TRBV5-1; abundance: .; j_gene: TRBJ2-5; d_gene: TRBD1; CDR3aa: CASSPGPGQGEETQYF; CDR3nt: TGCGCCAGCAGCCCAGGGCCGGGACAGGGAGAAGAGACCCAGTACTTC
v_gene: TRBV7-2; abundance: .; j_gene: TRBJ2-3; d_gene: TRBD2; CDR3aa: CASSWTSGGRTDTQYF; CDR3nt: TGTGCCAGCAGCTGGACTAGCGGGGGGCGGACAGATACGCAGTATTTT
v_gene: TRBV6-5; abundance: once; j_gene: TRBJ2-3; d_gene: .; CDR3aa: CASSYSSVSTDTQYF; CDR3nt: TGTGCCAGCAGTTACTCTAGCGTAAGCACAGATACGCAGTATTTT
v_gene: TRBV20-1; abundance: once; j_gene: TRBJ2-5; d_gene: TRBD2; CDR3aa: CSASDPGGDSQTQYF; CDR3nt: TGCAGTGCTAGTGATCCGGGGGGAGATAGCCAGACCCAGTACTTC
v_gene: TRBV6-6; abundance: .; j_gene: TRBJ1-3; d_gene: .; CDR3aa: CASSSFRGRTGNTIYF; CDR3nt: TGTGCCAGCAGTTCCTTCAGGGGAAGAACTGGAAACACCATATATTTT
v_gene: TRBV5-1; abundance: .; j_gene: TRBJ1-4; d_gene: TRBD1; CDR3aa: CASRFGQGRANEKLFF; CDR3nt: TGCGCCAGCAGGTTTGGACAGGGGAGGGCTAATGAAAAACTGTTTTTT
v_gene: TRBV28; abundance: .; j_gene: TRBJ2-5; d_gene: TRBD2; CDR3aa: CASSPRGGVETQYF; CDR3nt: TGTGCCAGCAGTCCCCGGGGAGGGGTAGAGACCCAGTACTTC
v_gene: TRBV16; abundance: .; j_gene: TRBJ1-1; d_gene: TRBD1; CDR3aa: CASSPLGQVTEAFF; CDR3nt: TGTGCCAGCAGCCCACTGGGACAGGTCACTGAAGCTTTCTTT
v_gene: TRBV7-8; abundance: .; j_gene: TRBJ2-2; d_gene: TRBD1; CDR3aa: CASSSRQGSSGELFF; CDR3nt: TGTGCCAGCAGCTCAAGACAGGGGAGTAGCGGGGAGCTGTTTTTT
v_gene: TRBV30; abundance: .; j_gene: TRBJ2-7; d_gene: TRBD1; CDR3aa: CAWSRGSPYEQYF; CDR3nt: TGTGCCTGGAGCAGGGGGTCACCCTACGAGCAGTACTTC
v_gene: TRBV19; abundance: .; j_gene: TRBJ2-3; d_gene: .; CDR3aa: CASSTPQGPGGGTQYF; CDR3nt: TGTGCCAGTAGTACCCCACAGGGGCCGGGAGGGGGTACGCAGTATTTT
v_gene: TRBV28; abundance: .; j_gene: TRBJ2-7; d_gene: TRBD2; CDR3aa: CASRGRVYEQYF; CDR3nt: TGTGCCAGCAGGGGGAGGGTTTACGAGCAGTACTTC
v_gene: TRBV5-6; abundance: .; j_gene: TRBJ1-6; d_gene: .; CDR3aa: CASRRTGLSPLHF; CDR3nt: TGTGCCAGCAGGAGAACAGGGCTATCACCCCTCCACTTT
v_gene: TRBV15; abundance: .; j_gene: TRBJ2-7; d_gene: TRBD2; CDR3aa: CATSRVLASGSGEQYF; CDR3nt: TGTGCCACCAGCAGAGTCTTGGCTAGCGGGAGCGGCGAGCAGTACTTC
v_gene: TRBV10-2; abundance: .; j_gene: TRBJ2-7; d_gene: TRBD1; CDR3aa: CASSGGQGANYEQYF; CDR3nt: TGCGCCAGCAGTGGGGGACAGGGGGCGAACTACGAGCAGTACTTC
v_gene: TRBV19; abundance: .; j_gene: TRBJ2-1; d_gene: TRBD2; CDR3aa: CASSRAGREYYNEQFF; CDR3nt: TGTGCCAGTAGCCGAGCCGGGCGGGAGTACTACAATGAGCAGTTCTTC
v_gene: TRBV24-1; abundance: .; j_gene: TRBJ1-4; d_gene: .; CDR3aa: CATQAGPDEKLFF; CDR3nt: TGTGCCACCCAGGCGGGGCCTGATGAAAAACTGTTTTTT
v_gene: TRBV7-7; abundance: few; j_gene: TRBJ2-2; d_gene: TRBD2; CDR3aa: CASSLGTSIAGELFF; CDR3nt: TGTGCCAGCAGCTTAGGGACTAGTATCGCCGGGGAGCTGTTTTTT
v_gene: TRBV7-9; abundance: .; j_gene: TRBJ1-2; d_gene: .; CDR3aa: CASSPLPLSYYGYTF; CDR3nt: TGTGCCAGCAGCCCTCTACCGCTAAGCTACTATGGCTACACCTTC
v_gene: TRBV7-2; abundance: once; j_gene: TRBJ2-3; d_gene: .; CDR3aa: CASSSGPRGTDTQYF; CDR3nt: TGTGCCAGCAGCTCAGGACCGAGGGGCACAGATACGCAGTATTTT
v_gene: TRBV10-2; abundance: .; j_gene: TRBJ2-5; d_gene: TRBD2; CDR3aa: CASSFSGGAGETQYF; CDR3nt: TGCGCCAGCAGCTTTAGCGGGGGGGCTGGGGAGACCCAGTACTTC
v_gene: TRBV4-1; abundance: .; j_gene: TRBJ1-1; d_gene: TRBD1; CDR3aa: CASSQGDRLTEAFF; CDR3nt: TGCGCCAGCAGCCAGGGGGACAGGTTAACTGAAGCTTTCTTT
v_gene: TRBV10-3; abundance: .; j_gene: TRBJ2-7; d_gene: .; CDR3aa: CAISQGGQGEQYF; CDR3nt: TGTGCCATCAGCCAGGGAGGCCAGGGAGAGCAGTACTTC
v_gene: TRBV9; abundance: .; j_gene: TRBJ2-3; d_gene: TRBD2; CDR3aa: CASSPTSGSTDTQYF; CDR3nt: TGTGCCAGCAGCCCCACTAGCGGAAGCACAGATACGCAGTATTTT
v_gene: TRBV5-3; abundance: .; j_gene: TRBJ2-7; d_gene: TRBD2; CDR3aa: CARSLVVAGGLISGQYF; CDR3nt: TGTGCCAGAAGCTTGGTCGTAGCGGGAGGGCTCATAAGTGGGCAGTACTTC
v_gene: TRBV2; abundance: .; j_gene: TRBJ2-7; d_gene: TRBD2; CDR3aa: CASGATMGAGASYEQYF; CDR3nt: TGTGCCAGCGGGGCTACGATGGGAGCGGGAGCTTCCTACGAGCAGTACTTC
v_gene: TRBV7-9; abundance: .; j_gene: TRBJ2-5; d_gene: TRBD2; CDR3aa: CASTERGSEETQYF; CDR3nt: TGTGCCAGCACCGAGCGGGGGTCAGAAGAGACCCAGTACTTC
v_gene: TRBV30; abundance: .; j_gene: TRBJ1-1; d_gene: TRBD1; CDR3aa: CAWSVTGGTEAFF; CDR3nt: TGTGCCTGGAGTGTTACAGGGGGCACTGAAGCTTTCTTT
v_gene: TRBV29-1; abundance: .; j_gene: TRBJ2-7; d_gene: .; CDR3aa: CSVVEAYEQYF; CDR3nt: TGCAGCGTAGTGGAGGCGTACGAGCAGTACTTC
v_gene: TRBV5-1; abundance: .; j_gene: TRBJ1-1; d_gene: .; CDR3aa: CASIVQPSDTEAFF; CDR3nt: TGCGCCAGCATCGTACAGCCGTCGGACACTGAAGCTTTCTTT
v_gene: TRBV4-1; abundance: .; j_gene: TRBJ2-6; d_gene: TRBD2; CDR3aa: CASSHSSGGRDSGANVLTF; CDR3nt: TGCGCCAGCAGCCACTCTAGCGGGGGTCGGGACTCTGGGGCCAACGTCCTGACTTTC
v_gene: TRBV11-2; abundance: .; j_gene: TRBJ2-7; d_gene: .; CDR3aa: CASSLYGPSYEQYF; CDR3nt: TGTGCCAGCAGCTTATATGGGCCCTCCTACGAGCAGTACTTC
v_gene: TRBV9; abundance: once; j_gene: TRBJ1-2; d_gene: .; CDR3aa: CASSVVTANYGYTF; CDR3nt: TGTGCCAGCAGCGTAGTCACAGCTAACTATGGCTACACCTTC
v_gene: TRBV29-1; abundance: .; j_gene: TRBJ1-2; d_gene: TRBD1; CDR3aa: CSVGARGIYGYTF; CDR3nt: TGCAGCGTTGGCGCCAGGGGGATCTATGGCTACACCTTC
v_gene: TRBV5-1; abundance: .; j_gene: TRBJ1-6; d_gene: TRBD1; CDR3aa: CASSLGQERSPLHF; CDR3nt: TGCGCCAGCAGCTTAGGACAGGAGAGGTCACCCCTCCACTTT
v_gene: TRBV5-1; abundance: few; j_gene: TRBJ1-4; d_gene: TRBD1; CDR3aa: CASRETGGNEKLFF; CDR3nt: TGCGCCAGCAGGGAGACAGGGGGCAATGAAAAACTGTTTTTT